The present T cell receptor beta chain was sequenced within a study of T cell changes during pregnancy in multiple sclerosis. V was cut by 3 bases and J by 0 bases, with 17 bases left in between. Germline CDR1 and CDR2: MNHEY and SMNVEV (reference sequence). This CDR3 has 17 amino acids. Only in-frame clones appear in the TCRdb table, and some are missing; sequencing was by immunoSEQ multiplex PCR. The sample lists tens of thousands of clones, about 90% occurring once. The origin of this receptor is a female donor with multiple sclerosis, enrolled in a pregnancy study. This chain joins TRBV27 and TRBJ1-1; D gene unclear. This material consisted of CD4+ T cells from peripheral blood mononuclear cells, taken before pregnancy. The CDR3 nucleotides read TGTGCCAGCAGTTTGTTAGGCCCAGGCCTTATGAACACTGAAGCTTTCTTT. Translating gives CASSLLGPGLMNTEAFF.